This T cell receptor (beta chain) was found in a study of CXCR3-negative and CXCR3-positive naive CD8 T cells. Study findings and constraints: Against CXCR3-negative naive cells, CXCR3-positive naive cells showed more hydrophobic TRB CDR3s.

UMI-tagged TRB cDNA libraries were built via 5' RACE. Following a re-call of the 5' RACE reads, TCRdb has one entry per CDR3 protein and lacks DNA. The table lists over 100,000 distinct CDR3 sequences. Concerning this clonotype itself: The antigen remains undetermined.

This clonotype was obtained from a human donor in good health. Some clones in this sample may be carry-over from other donors' samples. The specimen sequenced was naive CXCR3+ CD8+ T cells from blood. Subset specified: CD45RO-CCR7+CD27+CD95- naive CD8+ T cells expressing CXCR3 (TNR3+).

The CDR3 spells CASSLGAGRTYEQYF. The chain has TRBV13 and TRBJ2-7. The CDR3 runs 15 residues. Germline V gene sequence: CDR1 PRHDT, CDR2 FYEKMQ (reference sequence). Using reference TRBV13 and TRBJ2-7 for the parts outside the CDR3, the full variable domain is AAGVIQSPRHLIKEKRETATLKCYPIPRHDTVYWYQQGPGQDPQFLISFYEKMQSDKGSIPDRFSAQQFSDYHSELNMSSLELGDSALYFCASSLGAGRTYEQYFGPGTRLTVT.